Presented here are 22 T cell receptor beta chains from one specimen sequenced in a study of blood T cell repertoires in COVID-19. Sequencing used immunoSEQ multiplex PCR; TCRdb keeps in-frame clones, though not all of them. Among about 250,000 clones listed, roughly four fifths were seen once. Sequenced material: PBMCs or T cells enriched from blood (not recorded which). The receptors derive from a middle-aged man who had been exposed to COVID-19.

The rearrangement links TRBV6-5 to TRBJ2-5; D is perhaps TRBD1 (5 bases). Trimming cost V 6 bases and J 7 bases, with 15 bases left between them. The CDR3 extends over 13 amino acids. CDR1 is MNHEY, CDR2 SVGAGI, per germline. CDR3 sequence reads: CASRPDSVLTQYF. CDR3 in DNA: TGTGCCAGCAGACCCGACAGTGTCTTGACCCAGTACTTC.

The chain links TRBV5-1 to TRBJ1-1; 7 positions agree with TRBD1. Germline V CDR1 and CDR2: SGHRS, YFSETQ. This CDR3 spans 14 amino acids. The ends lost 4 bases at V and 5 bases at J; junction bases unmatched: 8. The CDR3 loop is CASSAGQAFTEAFF. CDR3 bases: TGCGCCAGCAGCGCAGGACAGGCCTTTACTGAAGCTTTCTTT. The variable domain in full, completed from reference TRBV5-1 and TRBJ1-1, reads KAGVTQTPRYLIKTRGQQVTLSCSPISGHRSVSWYQQTPGQGLQFLFEYFSETQRNKGNFPGRFSGRQFSNSRSEMNVSTLELGDSALYLCASSAGQAFTEAFFGQGTRLTVV.

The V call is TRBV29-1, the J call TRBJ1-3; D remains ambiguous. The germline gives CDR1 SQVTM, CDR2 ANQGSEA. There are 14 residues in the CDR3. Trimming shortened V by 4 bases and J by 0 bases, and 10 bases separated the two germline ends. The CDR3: CSVAGNLSGNTIYF. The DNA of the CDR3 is TGCAGCGTTGCGGGGAATCTCTCTGGAAACACCATATATTTT. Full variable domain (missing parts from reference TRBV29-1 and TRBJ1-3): SAVISQKPSRDICQRGTSLTIQCQVDSQVTMMFWYRQQPGQSLTLIATANQGSEATYESGFVIDKFPISRPNLTFSTLTVSNMSPEDSSIYLCSVAGNLSGNTIYFGEGSWLTVV.

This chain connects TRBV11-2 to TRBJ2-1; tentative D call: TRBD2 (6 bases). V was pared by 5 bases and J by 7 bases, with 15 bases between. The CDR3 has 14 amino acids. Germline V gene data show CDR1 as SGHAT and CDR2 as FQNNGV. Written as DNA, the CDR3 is TGTGCCAGCAGCCATAGTGGGCGGGGTAATGAGCAGTTCTTC. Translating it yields CASSHSGRGNEQFF.

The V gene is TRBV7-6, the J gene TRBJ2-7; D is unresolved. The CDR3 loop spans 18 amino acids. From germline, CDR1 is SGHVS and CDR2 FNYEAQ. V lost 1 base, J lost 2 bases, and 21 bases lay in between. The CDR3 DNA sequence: TGTGCCAGCAGCTTAGGCCCCAGTTCACCTACAGTTACCTACGAGCAGTACTTC. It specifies CASSLGPSSPTVTYEQYF. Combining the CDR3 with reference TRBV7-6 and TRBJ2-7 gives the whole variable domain GAGVSQSPRYKVTKRGQDVALRCDPISGHVSLYWYRQALGQGPEFLTYFNYEAQQDKSGLPNDRFSAERPEGSISTLTIQRTEQRDSAMYRCASSLGPSSPTVTYEQYFGPGTRLTVT.

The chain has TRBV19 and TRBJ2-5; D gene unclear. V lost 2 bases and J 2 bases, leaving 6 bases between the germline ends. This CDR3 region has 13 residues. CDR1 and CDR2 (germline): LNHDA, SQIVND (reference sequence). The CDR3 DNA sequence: TGTGCCAGTAGTATATATCGGCAAGAGACCCAGTACTTC. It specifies CASSIYRQETQYF.

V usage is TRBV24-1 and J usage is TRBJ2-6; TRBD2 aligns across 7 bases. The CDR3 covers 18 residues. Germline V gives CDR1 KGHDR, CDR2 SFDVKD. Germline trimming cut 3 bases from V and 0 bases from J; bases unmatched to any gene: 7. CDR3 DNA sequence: TGTGCCACCAGTGATAATTGGGGGGGGAGCTCTGGGGCCAACGTCCTGACTTTC. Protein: CATSDNWGGSSGANVLTF.

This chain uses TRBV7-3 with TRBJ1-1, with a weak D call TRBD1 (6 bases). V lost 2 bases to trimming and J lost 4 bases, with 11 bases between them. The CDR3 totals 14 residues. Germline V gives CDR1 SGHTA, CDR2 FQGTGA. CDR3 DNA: TGTGCCAGCAGCTTACAGGGGTATGGCACTGAAGCTTTCTTT. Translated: CASSLQGYGTEAFF.

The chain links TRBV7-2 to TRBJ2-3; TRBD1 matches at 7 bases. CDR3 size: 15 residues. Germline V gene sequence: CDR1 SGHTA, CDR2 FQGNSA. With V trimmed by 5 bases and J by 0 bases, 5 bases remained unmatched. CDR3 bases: TGTGCCAGCAGCCGGGACAGTACTAGCACAGATACGCAGTATTTT. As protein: CASSRDSTSTDTQYF.

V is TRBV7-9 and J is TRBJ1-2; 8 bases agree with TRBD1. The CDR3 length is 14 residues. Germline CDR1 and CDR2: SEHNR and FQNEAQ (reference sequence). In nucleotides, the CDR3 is TGTGCTCTAGTTTGGACAGGGATTGGCTATGGCTACACCTTC. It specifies CALVWTGIGYGYTF.

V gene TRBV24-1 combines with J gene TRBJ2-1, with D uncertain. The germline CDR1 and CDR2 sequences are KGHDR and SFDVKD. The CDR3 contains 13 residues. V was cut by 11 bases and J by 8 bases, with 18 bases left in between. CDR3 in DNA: TGTGCCATCGGCCCCAGCGTCGGCTATGAGCAGTTCTTC. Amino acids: CAIGPSVGYEQFF.

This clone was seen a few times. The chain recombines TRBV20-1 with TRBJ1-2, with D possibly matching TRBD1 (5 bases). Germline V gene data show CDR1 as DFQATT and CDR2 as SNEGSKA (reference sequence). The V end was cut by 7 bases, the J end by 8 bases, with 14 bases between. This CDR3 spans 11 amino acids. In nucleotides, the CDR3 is TGCAGTGTTATGGGGGAGGGCGGCTACACCTTC. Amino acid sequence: CSVMGEGGYTF.

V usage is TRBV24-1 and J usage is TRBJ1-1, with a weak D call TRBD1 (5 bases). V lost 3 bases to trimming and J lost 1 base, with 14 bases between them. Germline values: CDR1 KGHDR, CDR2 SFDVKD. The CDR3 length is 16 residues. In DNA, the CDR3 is TGTGCCACCAGTGATCCCAAGGCAGGGCGGAACACTGAAGCTTTCTTT. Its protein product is CATSDPKAGRNTEAFF.

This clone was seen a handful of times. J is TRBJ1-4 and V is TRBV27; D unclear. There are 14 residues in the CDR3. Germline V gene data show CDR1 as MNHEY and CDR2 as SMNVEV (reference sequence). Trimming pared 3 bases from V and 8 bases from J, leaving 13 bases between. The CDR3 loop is CASSFGTPGEKLFF. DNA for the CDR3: TGTGCCAGCAGTTTTGGTACTCCGGGGGAAAAACTGTTTTTT.

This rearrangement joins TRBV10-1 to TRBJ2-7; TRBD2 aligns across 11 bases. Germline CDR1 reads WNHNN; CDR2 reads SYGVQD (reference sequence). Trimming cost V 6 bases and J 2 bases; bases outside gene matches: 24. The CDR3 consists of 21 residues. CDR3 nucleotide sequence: TGCGCCAGCAGATATAAAAGGCTAGCGGGAGGTAACTACGTATACCCCTACGAGCAGTACTTC. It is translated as CASRYKRLAGGNYVYPYEQYF.

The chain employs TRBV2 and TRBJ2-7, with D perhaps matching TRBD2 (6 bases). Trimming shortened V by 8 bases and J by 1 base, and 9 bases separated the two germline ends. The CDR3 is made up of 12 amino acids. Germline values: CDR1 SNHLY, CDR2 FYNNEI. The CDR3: CASGGLSYEQYF. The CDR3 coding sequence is TGTGCCAGCGGGGGACTTTCCTACGAGCAGTACTTC. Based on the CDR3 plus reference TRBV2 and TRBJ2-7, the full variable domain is EPEVTQTPSHQVTQMGQEVILRCVPISNHLYFYWYRQILGQKVEFLVSFYNNEISEKSEIFDDQFSVERPDGSNFTLKIRSTKLEDSAMYFCASGGLSYEQYFGPGTRLTVT.

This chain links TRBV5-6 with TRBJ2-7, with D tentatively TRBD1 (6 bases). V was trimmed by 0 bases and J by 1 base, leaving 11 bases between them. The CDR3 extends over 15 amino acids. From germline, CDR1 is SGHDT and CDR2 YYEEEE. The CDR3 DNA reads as TGTGCCAGCAGCTTGGGCGCAGGGGTTTCCTACGAGCAGTACTTC. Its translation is CASSLGAGVSYEQYF.

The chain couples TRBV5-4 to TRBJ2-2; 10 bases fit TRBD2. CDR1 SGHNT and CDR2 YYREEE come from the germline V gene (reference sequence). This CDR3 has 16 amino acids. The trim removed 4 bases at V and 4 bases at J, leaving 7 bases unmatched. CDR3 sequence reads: CASSAQLAGSTGELFF. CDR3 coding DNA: TGTGCCAGCAGCGCCCAACTAGCGGGATCCACCGGGGAGCTGTTTTTT. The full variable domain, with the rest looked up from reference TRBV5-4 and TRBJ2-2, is ETGVTQSPTHLIKTRGQQVTLRCSSQSGHNTVSWYQQALGQGPQFIFQYYREEENGRGNFPPRFSGLQFPNYSSELNVNALELDDSALYLCASSAQLAGSTGELFFGEGSRLTVL.

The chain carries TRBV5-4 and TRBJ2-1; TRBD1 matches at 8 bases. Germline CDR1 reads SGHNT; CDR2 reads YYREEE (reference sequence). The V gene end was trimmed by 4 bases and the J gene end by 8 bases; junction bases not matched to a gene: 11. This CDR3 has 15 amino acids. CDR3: CASSRPKQGGDEQFF. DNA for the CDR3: TGTGCCAGCAGCCGCCCTAAACAGGGGGGAGATGAGCAGTTCTTC. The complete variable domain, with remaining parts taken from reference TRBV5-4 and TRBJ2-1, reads ETGVTQSPTHLIKTRGQQVTLRCSSQSGHNTVSWYQQALGQGPQFIFQYYREEENGRGNFPPRFSGLQFPNYSSELNVNALELDDSALYLCASSRPKQGGDEQFFGPGTRLTVL.

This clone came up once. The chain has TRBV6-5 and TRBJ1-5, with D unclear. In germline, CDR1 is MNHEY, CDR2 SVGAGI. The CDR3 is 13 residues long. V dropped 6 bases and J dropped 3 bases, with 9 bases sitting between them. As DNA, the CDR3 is TGTGCCAGCAGCGCCGGGTACAATCAGCCCCAGCATTTT. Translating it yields CASSAGYNQPQHF.

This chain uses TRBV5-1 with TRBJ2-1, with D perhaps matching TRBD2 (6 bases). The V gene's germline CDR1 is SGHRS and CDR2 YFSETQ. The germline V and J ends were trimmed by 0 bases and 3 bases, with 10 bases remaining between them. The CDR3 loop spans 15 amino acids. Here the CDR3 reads CASSLGDFGYNEQFF. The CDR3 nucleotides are TGCGCCAGCAGCTTGGGGGACTTCGGCTACAATGAGCAGTTCTTC.

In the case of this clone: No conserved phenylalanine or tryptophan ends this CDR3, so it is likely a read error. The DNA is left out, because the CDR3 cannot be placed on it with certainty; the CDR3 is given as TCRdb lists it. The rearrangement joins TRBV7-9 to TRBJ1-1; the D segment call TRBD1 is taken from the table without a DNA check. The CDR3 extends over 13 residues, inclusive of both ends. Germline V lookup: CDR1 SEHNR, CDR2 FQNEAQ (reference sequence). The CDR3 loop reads CASSPVGTVVLHI.